These 31 T cell receptor beta chains were all obtained from the same sample, sequenced in a study of beta chain features in type 1 diabetes. Study results and limitations: There was a moderate but significant shortening of TCRB CDR3s in all four CD4+ subsets of Type 1 diabetes patients.

Their antigens are not known. Every bit of the isolated RNA underwent reverse transcription, so sequencing read expressed TCRB transcripts. This table comes from immunoSEQ multiplex PCR, and its TCRdb copy is limited to in-frame clones, with some not included. The sample carries under 300,000 clones, about 20% recorded once. Material for sequencing was naive CD4+ T cells from blood. Receptors were obtained from a middle-aged woman with type 1 diabetes.

This clone was counted only a few times. V usage is TRBV6-6 and J usage is TRBJ2-5; no clear D. Germline assignment: CDR1 MNHNY and CDR2 SVGAGI (reference sequence). CDR3 length: 12 residues. Between the trimmed V and J ends, which lost 8 bases and 5 bases, there was a span of 12 bases. CDR3 amino acids: CASSRLEETQYF. For the CDR3, the DNA is TGTGCCAGCTCGAGACTGGAGGAGACCCAGTACTTC.

V usage is TRBV5-1 and J usage is TRBJ2-5, with TRBD1 matching 7 bases. V lost 3 bases and J lost 1; bases outside the gene matches: 3. Per germline, CDR1 SGHRS and CDR2 YFSETQ. The CDR3 contains 14 residues. The chain's CDR3 is CASSWDSFQETQYF. The CDR3 bases are TGCGCCAGCAGCTGGGACAGCTTCCAAGAGACCCAGTACTTC.

The rearrangement links TRBV7-9 to TRBJ2-1, with 9 bases fitting TRBD1. The CDR3 covers 14 residues. The germline V gene encodes CDR1 SEHNR and CDR2 FQNEAQ (reference sequence). The junction had 6 bases not matched to a gene; V was cut back by 4 bases and J by 8 bases. The DNA of the CDR3 is TGTGCCAGCAGCTCGACAGGGGGTAAGGATGAGCAGTTCTTC. Translation: CASSSTGGKDEQFF.

The chain combines TRBV10-3 with TRBJ2-5; the match to TRBD2 covers 8 bases. The CDR3 spans 13 residues. With 6 bases clipped from V and 3 bases from J, the junction kept 3 bases outside the gene matches. Germline V gene data show CDR1 as ENHRY and CDR2 as SYGVKD. The CDR3 DNA reads TGTGCCATCAGCCCGGGACTAGAAGAGACCCAGTACTTC. Protein: CAISPGLEETQYF.

This CDR3 reads CASSPPDRAGYTF. The DNA of the CDR3 is TGTGCCAGCAGTCCACCGGACAGGGCGGGCTACACCTTC. The chain combines TRBV6-6 with TRBJ1-2, with 8 positions matching TRBD1. The CDR3 totals 13 residues. V lost 5 bases and J lost 8; bases outside the gene matches: 7. CDR1 MNHNY and CDR2 SVGAGI come from the germline V gene (reference sequence).

This clone turned up a few times. The chain has TRBV7-8 and TRBJ2-5; TRBD1 agrees at 9 bases. CDR1 and CDR2 (germline): SGHVS, FQNEAQ. V shed 2 bases and J 2 bases; nucleotides not matched to a gene: 6. There are 16 residues in the CDR3. The CDR3 DNA follows: TGTGCCAGCAGCTTAAGTTTGGGACAGGGACAAGAGACCCAGTACTTC. Its protein product is CASSLSLGQGQETQYF.

The count of this clone is one. The chain couples TRBV6-5 to TRBJ2-7, with 9 positions matching TRBD2. This CDR3 region has 15 residues. The junction had 4 bases not matched to a gene; V was cut back by 0 bases and J by 4 bases. CDR1 is MNHEY and CDR2 is SVGAGI in the germline V gene. The CDR3 sequence is CASSYSGGRGYEQYF. DNA for the CDR3: TGTGCCAGCAGTTACTCCGGCGGGAGGGGGTACGAGCAGTACTTC.

This sequence joins TRBV5-1 and TRBJ2-1; D is uncertain. Trimming pared 0 bases from V and 7 bases from J, leaving 11 bases between. The CDR3 is 14 amino acids. CDR1 SGHRS and CDR2 YFSETQ come from the germline V gene. The CDR3 DNA reads as TGCGCCAGCAGCTTGGCCGTTGCGGTAAATGAGCAGTTCTTC. It translates to CASSLAVAVNEQFF.

The table lists this clone with a few counts. At one end, the junction sequence differs from germline, possibly due to a read error. The chain is built from TRBV6-1 and TRBJ1-1; unclear D gene. Per the germline V gene, CDR1 is MNHNS and CDR2 is SASEGT. CDR3 length: 11 residues. The CDR3 sequence: CASSPLYRLDF. The CDR3 DNA sequence: TGTGCCAGCAGTCCGCTATATCGACTGGATTTC.

In this sample, this clone turned up a few times. The V call is TRBV4-3, the J call TRBJ1-1; D not resolved. The germline V gene encodes CDR1 LGHNA and CDR2 YSLEER. This CDR3 contains 14 residues. Between the trimmed V and J ends, which lost 3 bases and 6 bases, there was a span of 14 bases. The CDR3 is CASSQGQLFSEAFF. CDR3 DNA: TGCGCCAGCAGCCAGGGCCAATTGTTCTCTGAAGCTTTCTTT.

This clone was recorded a few times. This chain joins TRBV28 and TRBJ2-5; 8 positions match TRBD1. The CDR3 covers 14 residues. Germline V gene lookup returns CDR1 MDHEN and CDR2 SYDVKM. Trimming removed 6 bases from V and 2 bases from J; junction bases left unmatched: 5. This CDR3 is CASSHYRGQETQYF. The CDR3 nucleotides are TGTGCCAGCAGCCATTACAGGGGGCAAGAGACCCAGTACTTC.

This clone was seen a few times. Other DNA variants within this sample encode the same CDR3. The CDR3 DNA reads as TGTGCCAGCAGCTTAGGGCTGGCAGGGGAGACCCAGTACTTC. Its translation: CASSLGLAGETQYF. This chain connects TRBV7-2 to TRBJ2-5, with a tentative D call TRBD1 (5 bases). Trimming took 1 base from V and 5 from J, leaving 11 bases between them. This CDR3 spans 14 amino acids. Germline V gives CDR1 SGHTA, CDR2 FQGNSA.

This clone was detected only a few times. V is TRBV28 and J is TRBJ2-2; D is uncertain. The CDR3 length is 13 residues. In germline, CDR1 is MDHEN, CDR2 SYDVKM. V lost 7 bases, J lost 4 bases, and 10 bases lay in between. As DNA, the CDR3 is TGTGCCAGCATAGCACTCCTCACCGGGGAGCTGTTTTTT. This encodes CASIALLTGELFF.

This clone was observed a few times. This CDR3 reads CASSSGPGTNQPQHF. The DNA of the CDR3 is TGTGCCAGCAGCTCGGGCCCAGGGACTAATCAGCCCCAGCATTTT. This chain links TRBV7-2 with TRBJ1-5; TRBD1 is a possible D gene (5 bases). The CDR3 loop spans 15 amino acids. Germline lookup yields CDR1 SGHTA and CDR2 FQGNSA. The V end was cut by 4 bases, the J end by 4 bases, with 14 bases between.

This clone was found a few times. This chain links TRBV15 with TRBJ2-5; D not resolved. Trimming removed 3 bases from V and 0 bases from J, with 5 bases in between. The CDR3 has 13 residues. Per germline, CDR1 LNHNV and CDR2 YYDKDF (reference sequence). The chain's CDR3 is CATSRQYQETQYF. Here the CDR3 DNA reads TGTGCCACCAGCAGGCAGTACCAAGAGACCCAGTACTTC.

To note about this clone: Within the sample, other DNA sequences also encode this same CDR3. This rearrangement joins TRBV7-2 to TRBJ2-1; TRBD2 matches at 16 bases. This CDR3 is built from 17 residues. The ends lost 1 base at V and 10 bases at J; junction bases unmatched: 7. Germline-derived CDR1 and CDR2 are SGHTA and FQGNSA. The CDR3 nucleotides read TGTGCCAGCAGCTTAGTGGGGACTAGCGGGGGGGCAGGGGAGCAGTTCTTC. It translates to CASSLVGTSGGAGEQFF.

A note on this clone: At the DNA level, this CDR3 is encoded by other sequences in the same sample as well. The chain employs TRBV5-1 and TRBJ1-1; 8 bases are shared with TRBD1. Germline V gene sequence: CDR1 SGHRS, CDR2 YFSETQ. Trimming removed 4 bases from V and 0 bases from J; junction bases left unmatched: 2. The CDR3 consists of 14 residues. The CDR3 nucleotides read TGCGCCAGCAGCCTGACAGGGGTGAACACTGAAGCTTTCTTT. It codes for CASSLTGVNTEAFF.

V gene TRBV7-2 combines with J gene TRBJ2-1, with TRBD1 identical over 10 bases. Looked up from germline, CDR1 is SGHTA and CDR2 is FQGNSA. CDR3 length equals 14 residues. V shed 2 bases and J 8 bases; nucleotides not matched to a gene: 3. The CDR3 reads CASSLRTGGDEQFF. DNA for the CDR3: TGTGCCAGCAGCTTAAGGACAGGGGGAGATGAGCAGTTCTTC.

The chain carries TRBV27 and TRBJ2-3; no definite D call. V was clipped by 6 bases and J by 0 bases, with 10 bases between them. The length of the CDR3 is 14 residues. From germline, CDR1 is MNHEY and CDR2 SMNVEV (reference sequence). CDR3 sequence reads: CASRSQISTDTQYF. In DNA, the CDR3 is TGTGCCAGCAGATCGCAGATTAGCACAGATACGCAGTATTTT.

J is TRBJ2-7 and V is TRBV6-1; the D is unclear. This CDR3 is 12 amino acids long. The V gene lost 3 bases and the J gene lost 5 bases, with 8 bases spanning the gap. From germline, CDR1 is MNHNS and CDR2 SASEGT. CDR3 in amino acids: CASSESTDEQYF. As DNA, the CDR3 is TGTGCCAGCAGTGAGTCCACGGACGAGCAGTACTTC.

This clone was found a few times. V gene TRBV10-3 combines with J gene TRBJ1-5, with 8 bases identical to TRBD1. Germline V CDR1 and CDR2: ENHRY, SYGVKD. V lost 0 bases, J lost 5 bases, and 9 bases stayed unmatched. The CDR3 runs to 17 residues. The CDR3 here is CAISESGLGQGYQPQHF. CDR3 nucleotide sequence: TGTGCCATCAGTGAGTCAGGCCTAGGACAGGGCTATCAGCCCCAGCATTTT.

This clone has more than one count but fewer than ten. The chain uses TRBV7-3 and TRBJ2-7; 11 bases map to TRBD2. V trimming: 0 bases; J trimming: 5 bases; junction bases outside the gene matches: 0. The CDR3 spans 14 residues. CDR1 is SGHTA, CDR2 FQGTGA, per germline. This CDR3 reads CASSLTGLADEQYF. The CDR3 DNA reads TGTGCCAGCAGCTTAACGGGACTAGCGGACGAGCAGTACTTC.

This chain links TRBV4-3 with TRBJ1-2; D call uncertain. Germline V CDR1 and CDR2: LGHNA, YSLEER. CDR3 length: 12 residues. Trimming left V 3 bases short and J 1 base short, with 3 bases between. CDR3 amino acids: CASSQSNYGYTF. In DNA, the CDR3 is TGCGCCAGCAGCCAGAGTAACTATGGCTACACCTTC.

The CDR3 bases are TGCGCCAGCAGCCAAGATCGCGGCATCACAGATACGCAGTATTTT. It codes for CASSQDRGITDTQYF. The rearrangement joins TRBV4-3 to TRBJ2-3; D unclear. Trimming removed 0 bases at V and 2 bases at J, with 9 bases between. Germline V lookup: CDR1 LGHNA, CDR2 YSLEER. CDR3 length: 15 amino acids.

This clone has only one observation. This chain links TRBV9 with TRBJ2-2, with TRBD1 matching 12 bases. This CDR3 has 16 amino acids. J was trimmed by 7 bases and V by 0 bases; bases with no gene match: 4. CDR1 SGDLS and CDR2 YYNGEE come from the germline V gene. CDR3 sequence: CASSVGDRGLVGELFF. CDR3 DNA: TGTGCCAGCAGCGTAGGGGACAGGGGGCTCGTCGGGGAGCTGTTTTTT.

There are a few counts of this clone. The chain recombines TRBV4-3 with TRBJ1-1; 7 bases are a match to TRBD1. From germline, CDR1 is LGHNA and CDR2 YSLEER. The CDR3 spans 14 residues. V was pared by 6 bases and J by 2 bases, with 6 bases of the junction left unmatched. CDR3 nucleotides: TGCGCCAGCAGTCGGACAGGAGCCAACACTGAAGCTTTCTTT. This translates into CASSRTGANTEAFF.

The gene calls are TRBV29-1 and TRBJ1-2, with 8 bases fitting TRBD1. The CDR3 runs to 11 residues. V gave up 6 bases and J gave up 6 bases; unmatched junction bases: 3. Looked up from germline, CDR1 is SQVTM and CDR2 is ANQGSEA. CDR3 protein: CSVTGEHGYTF. As DNA, the CDR3 is TGCAGCGTGACAGGGGAGCATGGCTACACCTTC.

The chain employs TRBV7-9 and TRBJ2-3; D might be TRBD1 (6 bases). V dropped 6 bases and J dropped 6 bases, with 16 bases sitting between them. CDR3 length: 14 residues. Germline-derived CDR1 and CDR2 are SEHNR and FQNEAQ (reference sequence). Here the CDR3 reads CASRSQGRVDTQYF. DNA of the CDR3: TGTGCCAGCAGATCACAGGGTCGCGTTGATACGCAGTATTTT.

Turning to this clone: Other nucleotide sequences from this sample produce the same CDR3. The rearrangement links TRBV7-9 to TRBJ2-3; the match to TRBD1 covers 7 bases. Germline-derived CDR1 and CDR2 are SEHNR and FQNEAQ (reference sequence). V shed 4 bases and J 3 bases; nucleotides not matched to a gene: 1. CDR3 length equals 13 residues. The CDR3 region has the DNA TGTGCCAGCAGCTCACAGGGGACAGATACGCAGTATTTT. Protein product: CASSSQGTDTQYF. Looking up the rest from reference TRBV7-9 and TRBJ2-3 gives the full variable domain: DTGVSQNPRHKITKRGQNVTFRCDPISEHNRLYWYRQTLGQGPEFLTYFQNEAQLEKSRLLSDRFSAERPKGSFSTLEIQRTEQGDSAMYLCASSSQGTDTQYFGPGTRLTVL.

This chain links TRBV6-5 with TRBJ1-2; D is uncertain. This CDR3 region has 13 residues. Germline CDR1 MNHEY, CDR2 SVGAGI. Trimming cost V 2 bases and J 4 bases, with 8 bases left between them. The CDR3 bases are TGTGCCAGCAGTTACGAGGGTCCCTATGGCTACACCTTC. Amino acids: CASSYEGPYGYTF.

This clone was found a few times. The chain couples TRBV19 to TRBJ1-2, with D uncertain. This CDR3 contains 13 residues. V shed 6 bases and J shed 7 bases, with 15 bases lying between them. CDR1 is LNHDA and CDR2 is SQIVND in the germline V gene (reference sequence). The CDR3 region has the DNA TGTGCCAGTAGAAACATCCTCGGGAGTGGCTACACCTTC. It codes for CASRNILGSGYTF.